The next 10 T cell receptor beta chains were all read from a single sample in a study of graft-versus-host responses after intestinal transplantation (dated by TCRdb to the early 2020s). The method was the immunoSEQ multiplex PCR assay. TCRdb limited this immuneACCESS table to in-frame rearrangements with V and J called. A share of clones is missing; checked studies link under half to unresolved V genes, and the rest is unexplained. Recorded for this sample are some 22,000 clones; 90% of them occurred a single time. About 2% of the sample lies in the top ten. Material: PBMCs, obtained approximately 38 days after intestinal transplant. Every receptor here comes from a human patient who received an intestinal transplant, so some T cells may come from the graft donor.

The rearrangement uses TRBV18 and TRBJ2-7; 12 bases are shared with TRBD2. After removal of 1 base from V and 5 bases from J, the junction contained 3 bases not matched to a gene. This CDR3 contains 15 residues. The germline CDR1 and CDR2 sequences are KGHSH and LQKENI. DNA for the CDR3: TGTGCCAGCTCACCACTGACTAGCGGGAGTAACGAGCAGTACTTC. It translates to CASSPLTSGSNEQYF. Full variable domain (missing parts from reference TRBV18 and TRBJ2-7): NAGVMQNPRHLVRRRGQEARLRCSPMKGHSHVYWYRQLPEEGLKFMVYLQKENIIDESGMPKERFSAEFPKEGPSILRIQQVVRGDSAAYFCASSPLTSGSNEQYFGPGTRLTVT.

This chain links TRBV4-1 with TRBJ2-7, with 8 bases matching TRBD2. CDR1 is MGHRA, CDR2 YSYEKL, per germline. Trimming removed 0 bases from V and 4 bases from J; junction bases left unmatched: 11. The CDR3 runs to 17 residues. The CDR3 is CASSQESSGRASYEQYF. DNA for the CDR3: TGCGCCAGCAGCCAAGAATCTAGCGGGCGGGCCTCTTACGAGCAGTACTTC.

The chain is built from TRBV19 and TRBJ2-1; 11 bases are a match to TRBD2. The germline gives CDR1 LNHDA, CDR2 SQIVND (reference sequence). J lost 0 bases, V lost 10 bases, and 8 bases had no gene match. The CDR3 spans 16 residues. CDR3 bases: TGTGCCACCTCTCTAGCGGGAGGTCTCTCCTACAATGAGCAGTTCTTC. Its translation: CATSLAGGLSYNEQFF.

V usage is TRBV6-1 and J usage is TRBJ2-7; D remains unclear. Germline CDR1 is MNHNS and CDR2 is SASEGT. V shed 3 bases and J shed 5 bases, with 14 bases lying between them. This CDR3 is built from 14 residues. The CDR3 sequence is CASSDILPDDEQYF. The CDR3 DNA reads TGTGCCAGCAGTGACATACTCCCGGACGACGAGCAGTACTTC.

This chain joins TRBV27 and TRBJ1-1, with unresolved D. The CDR3 extends over 15 amino acids. Germline assignment: CDR1 MNHEY and CDR2 SMNVEV (reference sequence). V was shortened by 5 bases and J by 3 bases, with 16 bases between the two germline ends. This chain's CDR3 is CASSRAFLIDTEAFF. The CDR3 DNA reads as TGTGCCAGCAGTAGGGCGTTTTTGATCGACACTGAAGCTTTCTTT.

The V gene is TRBV5-6, the J gene TRBJ2-1; 7 bases map to TRBD2. V lost 6 bases to trimming and J lost 2 bases; unmatched junction nucleotides: 11. The CDR3 has 16 residues. CDR1 is SGHDT, CDR2 YYEEEE, per germline. The CDR3 spells CASTLPRLAAYNEQFF. DNA for the CDR3: TGTGCCAGCACCCTACCGAGGCTAGCGGCCTACAATGAGCAGTTCTTC.

The V call is TRBV4-1, the J call TRBJ2-7; D is undetermined. The germline V gene has CDR1 MGHRA and CDR2 YSYEKL. The CDR3 length is 13 residues. Trimming stripped 0 bases from V and 1 base from J, with 4 bases between. CDR3 DNA sequence: TGCGCCAGCAGCCAAGATGGATCCTACGAGCAGTACTTC. Translating it yields CASSQDGSYEQYF.

The chain carries TRBV23-1 and TRBJ2-7; D call uncertain. TRBV23-1 carries the ORF label, with uncertain function. The CDR3 loop spans 10 amino acids. Trimming pared 3 bases from V and 6 bases from J, leaving 3 bases between. CDR3 sequence: CASSHIEQYF. CDR3 nucleotides: TGCGCCAGCAGTCACATCGAGCAGTACTTC.

In nucleotides, the CDR3 is TGTGCCAGTAGAGACAGTTTCGATGAGCAGTTCTTC. It translates to CASRDSFDEQFF. The chain links TRBV19 to TRBJ2-1; weak D call: TRBD1 (5 bases). This CDR3 spans 12 amino acids. The V and J ends lost 6 bases and 8 bases respectively, with 11 bases between them. The germline V gene has CDR1 LNHDA and CDR2 SQIVND (reference sequence).

This chain uses TRBV11-3 with TRBJ1-3; weak D call: TRBD1 (5 bases). From germline, CDR1 is SGHNT and CDR2 YENEEA. This CDR3 is built from 17 residues. Trimming stripped 4 bases from V and 0 bases from J, with 16 bases between. The CDR3 is CASSSGPQGSSGNTIYF. In DNA, the CDR3 is TGTGCCAGCAGCTCCGGCCCTCAGGGATCCTCTGGAAACACCATATATTTT.